A selection of T cell receptor beta chains follows, all from one sample in a study of T-cell memory formation after mild COVID-19. TCRdb re-called the 5' RACE reads with MiXCR, one entry per CDR3 protein. The data hold 540,000 or so distinct CDR3 sequences, with just over 20% observed a single time. Sample: PBMCs or a T cell subset sorted from them (not recorded which). Receptor source: an adult woman who had mild COVID-19 (a few samples of this study predate the infection). Cell type and time point are not known. Both conserved end residues are part of each CDR3. D genes are given only for firm matches. The size field is filled for only some rows; it gives once, few, many or a size class.

D gene: TRBD2; clone size: few; J gene: TRBJ2-7; V gene: TRBV3-1; CDR3 DNA: TGTGCCAGCAGCCAAGGTCTTAGCGGGAGTGCGGAGTACTTC; CDR3 protein: CASSQGLSGSAEYF
D gene: .; clone size: few; J gene: TRBJ2-3; V gene: TRBV7-6; CDR3 DNA: TGTGCCAGCAGCCCCGTCTCGGCAGATACGCAGTATTTT; CDR3 protein: CASSPVSADTQYF
D gene: .; clone size: few; J gene: TRBJ1-4; V gene: TRBV6-5; CDR3 DNA: TGTGCCAGCAGTTACTCCGGGGGCGCGACGGAAAAACTGTTTTTT; CDR3 protein: CASSYSGGATEKLFF
D gene: .; clone size: few; J gene: TRBJ2-1; V gene: TRBV24-1; CDR3 DNA: TGTGCCACCAGTGATTCTCCCCCCCGGGGGATATACAATGAGCAGTTCTTC; CDR3 protein: CATSDSPPRGIYNEQFF
D gene: .; clone size: .; J gene: TRBJ2-7; V gene: TRBV14; CDR3 DNA: TGTGCCAGCAGCCCTCGACAGATATTCTCCTACGAGCAGTACTTC; CDR3 protein: CASSPRQIFSYEQYF
D gene: TRBD1; clone size: few; J gene: TRBJ2-7; V gene: TRBV5-1; CDR3 DNA: TGCGCCAGCAGCTTTTCAGGGGGCCTCTACGAGCAGTACTTC; CDR3 protein: CASSFSGGLYEQYF
D gene: .; clone size: .; J gene: TRBJ2-1; V gene: TRBV7-3; CDR3 DNA: TGTGCCAGCAGCTTAGCGTCCGGGGGGCCCTACAATGAGCAGTTCTTC; CDR3 protein: CASSLASGGPYNEQFF
D gene: .; clone size: .; J gene: TRBJ2-2; V gene: TRBV3-1; CDR3 DNA: TGTGCCAGCAGCCGGGCAAAGGCGTCCACCGGGGAGCTGTTTTTT; CDR3 protein: CASSRAKASTGELFF
D gene: TRBD1; clone size: few; J gene: TRBJ1-1; V gene: TRBV12-3/TRBV12-4; CDR3 DNA: TGTGCCAGCAGTTTAGCTGTCCAGGGGGCTGGGGCTTTCTTT; CDR3 protein: CASSLAVQGAGAFF
D gene: .; clone size: .; J gene: TRBJ1-2; V gene: TRBV11-2; CDR3 DNA: TGTGCCAGCAGCTTACGGGCAGGGAATGGCTACACCTTC; CDR3 protein: CASSLRAGNGYTF
D gene: TRBD1; clone size: once; J gene: TRBJ2-7; V gene: TRBV7-3; CDR3 DNA: TGTGCCAGCAGCCAGGCGGGACAGGGGGCCGGCGAGCAGTACTTC; CDR3 protein: CASSQAGQGAGEQYF
D gene: .; clone size: few; J gene: TRBJ1-2; V gene: TRBV5-5; CDR3 DNA: TGTGCCAGCAGCTTGGCCGGCTCAGATAACTATGGCTACACCTTC; CDR3 protein: CASSLAGSDNYGYTF
D gene: TRBD1; clone size: few; J gene: TRBJ1-1; V gene: TRBV10-3; CDR3 DNA: TGTGCCATCAGTGCTAGTTTGGGACAGGGTGCCACTGAAGCTTTCTTT; CDR3 protein: CAISASLGQGATEAFF
D gene: .; clone size: many; J gene: TRBJ2-3; V gene: TRBV18; CDR3 DNA: TGTGCCAGCTCACCACCGTCAGGTTCTGATACGCAGTATTTT; CDR3 protein: CASSPPSGSDTQYF
D gene: TRBD2; clone size: .; J gene: TRBJ2-3; V gene: TRBV12-3/TRBV12-4; CDR3 DNA: TGTGCCAGCAGTTTAAGGGCGGGGGGGCCTGATACGCAGTATTTT; CDR3 protein: CASSLRAGGPDTQYF
D gene: TRBD1; clone size: few; J gene: TRBJ2-1; V gene: TRBV14; CDR3 DNA: TGTGCCAGCAGCCCGTCACAGGGGTTTTACAATGAGCAGTTCTTC; CDR3 protein: CASSPSQGFYNEQFF
D gene: .; clone size: .; J gene: TRBJ2-3; V gene: TRBV29-1; CDR3 DNA: TGCAGCGTTGAAGATCGGAACAGGGCGATTACAGATACGCAGTATTTT; CDR3 protein: CSVEDRNRAITDTQYF
D gene: .; clone size: few; J gene: TRBJ2-7; V gene: TRBV19; CDR3 DNA: TGTGCCAGTAGTATGACGGGTTTGTCCAGGGGAGTCTACGAGCAGTACTTC; CDR3 protein: CASSMTGLSRGVYEQYF
D gene: .; clone size: .; J gene: TRBJ2-7; V gene: TRBV6-5; CDR3 DNA: TGTGCCAGCAGTCAGACCCCGGACGAGCAGTACTTC; CDR3 protein: CASSQTPDEQYF
D gene: .; clone size: .; J gene: TRBJ2-2; V gene: TRBV27; CDR3 DNA: TGTGCCAGCAGTTTATCAATCAGGGGAGCCGGGGAGCTGTTTTTT; CDR3 protein: CASSLSIRGAGELFF
D gene: .; clone size: .; J gene: TRBJ2-7; V gene: TRBV28; CDR3 DNA: TGTGCCAGCCTGGGATTGTTGGACGAGCAGTACTTC; CDR3 protein: CASLGLLDEQYF
D gene: .; clone size: .; J gene: TRBJ2-2; V gene: TRBV20-1; CDR3 DNA: TGCAGTGCTAGAGCATTTAGGGGCTTTACCGGGGAGCTGTTTTTT; CDR3 protein: CSARAFRGFTGELFF
D gene: .; clone size: .; J gene: TRBJ1-1; V gene: TRBV6-5; CDR3 DNA: TGTGCCAGCAGTTACTCGATGACAGCCTCGAACACTGAAGCTTTCTTT; CDR3 protein: CASSYSMTASNTEAFF